The 3 T cell receptor beta chains below were found in one sample sequenced in a study of blood T cell repertoires in COVID-19. The assay was immunoSEQ multiplex PCR, and TCRdb's table has in-frame clones only and misses some. The table lists around 170,000 clones, more than 75% of them singletons, with 7% to 8% in the top ten. The sample consisted of PBMCs or T cells enriched from blood (not recorded which). These TCRs come from a woman aged 50 to 60 who had recovered from COVID-19.

This chain joins TRBV27 and TRBJ1-5, with 9 bases identical to TRBD1. The CDR3 runs 16 residues. J was trimmed by 4 bases and V by 7 bases; bases with no gene match: 11. Germline CDR1 reads MNHEY; CDR2 reads SMNVEV (reference sequence). CDR3 protein: CASTPLTGGANQPQHF. The DNA of the CDR3 is TGTGCCAGCACCCCTCTAACAGGGGGCGCGAATCAGCCCCAGCATTTT.

A single count supports this clone. The rearrangement links TRBV28 to TRBJ2-2; 8 bases fit TRBD1. Germline CDR1 is MDHEN and CDR2 is SYDVKM. The J segment lost 3 bases and the V segment lost 4 bases, leaving 7 bases of the junction unmatched. This CDR3 is 16 amino acids long. CDR3 residues: CASSYRTGMDTGELFF. The CDR3 DNA reads as TGTGCCAGCAGTTACCGGACAGGGATGGACACCGGGGAGCTGTTTTTT.

The rearrangement uses TRBV5-1 and TRBJ2-7, with a weak D call TRBD2 (7 bases). The germline gives CDR1 SGHRS, CDR2 YFSETQ. This CDR3 is built from 15 residues. The V gene lost 0 bases and the J gene lost 5 bases, with 15 bases spanning the gap. The CDR3 reads CASSLVGGLGNEQYF. For the CDR3, the DNA is TGCGCCAGCAGCTTGGTCGGGGGGCTAGGAAACGAGCAGTACTTC.